What follows are 30 T cell receptor beta chains derived from one specimen sequenced in a study of CD8+CD57+ T cells in acquired aplastic anemia. Selection for sequencing was limited to patients who had shown CD8+CD57+ cell expansion by flow cytometry. Profiling that covered TCR beta VDJ and CDR3 relied on genomic DNA as its template. TCRdb re-called the reads through MiXCR, storing one row per CDR3 protein. Here the sample spans about 240,000 distinct CDR3 sequences, more than 45% being singletons. Specimen: sorted CD4+, CD8+, or CD8+CD57+ T cells (not recorded which) from PBMCs. Every receptor here comes from a human donor with aplastic anemia.

J is TRBJ1-6 and V is TRBV29-1, with D possibly TRBD1 on 5 matching bases. V dropped 6 bases and J dropped 8 bases, with 11 bases sitting between them. This CDR3 region has 12 residues. Per germline, CDR1 SQVTM and CDR2 ANQGSEA. The CDR3 here is CSVGDRYSPLHF. The CDR3 DNA is TGCAGCGTCGGGGACCGATATTCACCCCTCCACTTT. Full variable domain (rest looked up from reference TRBV29-1 and TRBJ1-6): SAVISQKPSRDICQRGTSLTIQCQVDSQVTMMFWYRQQPGQSLTLIATANQGSEATYESGFVIDKFPISRPNLTFSTLTVSNMSPEDSSIYLCSVGDRYSPLHFGNGTRLTVT.

This clonotype was observed many times. The chain combines TRBV6-6 with TRBJ1-1, with TRBD1 identical over 7 bases. CDR1 MNHNY and CDR2 SVGAGI come from the germline V gene (reference sequence). V trimming: 5 bases; J trimming: 3 bases; junction bases outside the gene matches: 18. CDR3 length: 18 amino acids. CDR3 nucleotide sequence: TGTGCCAGCAGTGCCCGGGGCAGGGGGGGGGTGAGGGACACTGAAGCTTTCTTT. Translated, it gives CASSARGRGGVRDTEAFF.

This chain connects TRBV2 to TRBJ1-2; TRBD1 agrees at 7 bases. CDR3 length equals 13 residues. Germline CDR1 and CDR2: SNHLY and FYNNEI. The ends lost 6 bases at V and 8 bases at J; junction bases unmatched: 9. CDR3 sequence reads: CASSPSGGQGYTF. The DNA for the CDR3 is TGTGCCAGCAGCCCCTCAGGGGGTCAGGGCTACACCTTC. The complete variable domain, with remaining parts taken from reference TRBV2 and TRBJ1-2, reads EPEVTQTPSHQVTQMGQEVILRCVPISNHLYFYWYRQILGQKVEFLVSFYNNEISEKSEIFDDQFSVERPDGSNFTLKIRSTKLEDSAMYFCASSPSGGQGYTFGSGTRLTVV.

There are many counts of this clonotype. V usage is TRBV4-2 and J usage is TRBJ2-5; 7 bases match TRBD2. The CDR3 is 15 amino acids. Trimming removed 3 bases from V and 0 bases from J; junction bases left unmatched: 4. Germline CDR1 reads LGHNA; CDR2 reads YNFKEQ. CDR3: CASSHHLADQETQYF. Here the CDR3 DNA reads TGTGCCAGCAGCCATCACCTAGCGGACCAAGAGACCCAGTACTTC.

This clonotype was counted many times. The chain uses TRBV10-3 and TRBJ1-5; D remains unclear. Trimming cost V 0 bases and J 4 bases, with 10 bases left between them. Germline assignment: CDR1 ENHRY and CDR2 SYGVKD. CDR3 size: 15 residues. The CDR3, as DNA: TGTGCCATCAGTGAGTCCGGCACGGTTAATCAGCCCCAGCATTTT. Its protein product is CAISESGTVNQPQHF.

The chain is built from TRBV20-1 and TRBJ2-7, with TRBD2 matching over 15 bases. Germline-derived CDR1 and CDR2 are DFQATT and SNEGSKA (reference sequence). This CDR3 is 15 amino acids long. Losses at the gene ends were 7 bases for V and 6 bases for J; bases not matched to a gene: 10. CDR3 sequence (DNA): TGCAGTGTCGGGACTAGCGGGGGGTTACGTGGCGAGCAGTACTTC. This encodes CSVGTSGGLRGEQYF.

The chain recombines TRBV29-1 with TRBJ2-1; D not resolved. CDR3 length equals 13 residues. Germline values: CDR1 SQVTM, CDR2 ANQGSEA. Trimming stripped 1 base from V and 2 bases from J, with 6 bases between. Here the CDR3 DNA reads TGCAGCGTTGAAGTGGAAACCTACAATGAGCAGTTCTTC. This translates into CSVEVETYNEQFF.

This clonotype showed up many times. The J gene is TRBJ1-5, the V gene TRBV20-1, with D tentatively TRBD1 (6 bases). V gave up 0 bases and J gave up 4 bases, with 7 bases separating them. CDR3 size: 13 residues. Germline V gene lookup returns CDR1 DFQATT and CDR2 SNEGSKA (reference sequence). CDR3 DNA: TGCAGTGCTAGAGATGACAGGAATCAGCCCCAGCATTTT. It is translated as CSARDDRNQPQHF.

In its sample, this clonotype was seen a few times. This sequence joins TRBV19 and TRBJ2-3, with unresolved D. CDR1 is LNHDA and CDR2 is SQIVND in the germline V gene (reference sequence). The CDR3 is made up of 14 amino acids. V gave up 7 bases and J gave up 4 bases, with 15 bases separating them. CDR3 sequence reads: CASTLGSGPDTQYF. As DNA, the CDR3 is TGTGCCAGTACCTTAGGGTCGGGCCCAGATACGCAGTATTTT.

The gene calls are TRBV5-6 and TRBJ1-2; TRBD1 matches 11 bases. This CDR3 contains 12 residues. Germline CDR1 reads SGHDT; CDR2 reads YYEEEE. V lost 5 bases and J lost 10; bases outside the gene matches: 4. Here the CDR3 reads CASRSGQGAYTF. The CDR3 nucleotides are TGTGCCAGCAGGAGCGGACAGGGGGCCTACACCTTC.

This chain uses TRBV9 with TRBJ1-4; 9 bases fit TRBD1. Per the germline V gene, CDR1 is SGDLS and CDR2 is YYNGEE. This CDR3 is built from 16 residues. With 4 bases clipped from V and 8 bases from J, the junction kept 12 bases outside the gene matches. CDR3 DNA: TGTGCCAGCAGCCTAAATCAACAGGGGACAGGGGAAAAACTGTTTTTT. It specifies CASSLNQQGTGEKLFF.

The chain uses TRBV20-1 and TRBJ1-6; 8 bases agree with TRBD1. Trimming removed 6 bases from V and 10 bases from J; junction bases left unmatched: 14. This CDR3 has 15 amino acids. Looked up from germline, CDR1 is DFQATT and CDR2 is SNEGSKA (reference sequence). CDR3 DNA: TGCAGTGCAGCCGGGACTGGACAGGGCTCGTCACCCCTCCACTTT. Translated: CSAAGTGQGSSPLHF.

A note on this clonotype: The junction differs from germline at one of its ends, possibly a read error. The chain combines TRBV19 with TRBJ1-6, with unresolved D. The CDR3 runs 11 residues. Germline CDR1 reads LNHDA; CDR2 reads SQIVND (reference sequence). The DNA for the CDR3 is TGTGCCAGTAGTATCCGGCTACCTCTCTACTTT. Translated, it gives CASSIRLPLYF. Full variable domain (remainder filled in from reference TRBV19 and TRBJ1-6): DGGITQSPKYLFRKEGQNVTLSCEQNLNHDAMYWYRQDPGQGLRLIYYSQIVNDFQKGDIAEGYSVSREKKESFPLTVTSAQKNPTAFYLCASSIRLPLYFGNGTRLTVT.

The chain employs TRBV29-1 and TRBJ2-3, with TRBD2 matching 13 bases. Trimming cost V 0 bases and J 6 bases; bases outside gene matches: 3. In germline, CDR1 is SQVTM, CDR2 ANQGSEA. The CDR3 sequence is 15 residues long. The CDR3 DNA reads as TGCAGCGTTGAAGAGGGACTAGCGGGATTGGATACGCAGTATTTT. Translating gives CSVEEGLAGLDTQYF.

This clonotype came up many times. The rearrangement links TRBV28 to TRBJ2-7; no definite D call. The CDR3 consists of 13 residues. Trimming cost V 6 bases and J 0 bases, with 9 bases left between them. CDR1 and CDR2 (germline): MDHEN, SYDVKM. In nucleotides, the CDR3 is TGTGCCAGCAGAACTGACGGCTCCTACGAGCAGTACTTC. Translating gives CASRTDGSYEQYF.

The chain links TRBV5-5 to TRBJ2-1; D uncertain. Germline V CDR1 and CDR2: SGHKS, YYEKEE (reference sequence). The CDR3 is made up of 15 amino acids. V lost 3 bases and J lost 6, with 16 bases in between. CDR3 DNA sequence: TGTGCCAGCAGCTCCCGTGGTAGCAGCCCCAATGAGCAGTTCTTC. It is translated as CASSSRGSSPNEQFF.

This rearrangement joins TRBV20-1 to TRBJ2-7; D perhaps matches TRBD1 (7 bases). The CDR3 consists of 15 residues. The germline V gene has CDR1 DFQATT and CDR2 SNEGSKA (reference sequence). The V and J ends lost 5 bases and 5 bases respectively, with 22 bases between them. The CDR3 DNA reads TGCAGTGCTGTCCCGGGGGCACAGGGGCGGCACGAGCAGTACTTC. It translates to CSAVPGAQGRHEQYF.

This clonotype occurred many times. This chain links TRBV9 with TRBJ1-5, with a tentative D call TRBD1 (6 bases). The V and J ends lost 3 bases and 6 bases respectively, with 16 bases between them. The CDR3 extends over 15 amino acids. Looked up from germline, CDR1 is SGDLS and CDR2 is YYNGEE. The CDR3 DNA is TGTGCCAGCAGCGCCGGGGGCAGGGTAGGTCAGCCCCAGCATTTT. Residues: CASSAGGRVGQPQHF.

On this clonotype itself: At one end the junction does not follow the germline gene, possibly because of a read error. CDR3 bases: TGCGCCAGCAGCCTCGGACTAGCGGGGGCTCCGGGTCGCTCCTACGAGCAGTACTTC. Its protein is CASSLGLAGAPGRSYEQYF. The V and J genes are TRBV7-9 and TRBJ2-7; 13 bases match TRBD2. The CDR3 is made up of 19 amino acids. CDR1 is SEHNR and CDR2 is FQNEAQ in the germline V gene (reference sequence).

This clonotype was seen at least ten times. As DNA, the CDR3 is TGTGCCAGCACTCAGGGTAAGGGAAGGGAGCAGTACTTC. It encodes CASTQGKGREQYF. This chain joins TRBV27 and TRBJ2-7; D possibly corresponds to TRBD1 (5 bases). V was cut by 7 bases and J by 7 bases, with 17 bases left in between. The V gene's germline CDR1 is MNHEY and CDR2 SMNVEV (reference sequence). The CDR3 is made up of 13 amino acids.

J is TRBJ1-2 and V is TRBV2; 9 nucleotides match TRBD1. Germline V gene lookup returns CDR1 SNHLY and CDR2 FYNNEI. The CDR3 is 16 amino acids. The trim removed 3 bases at V and 3 bases at J, leaving 8 bases unmatched. The CDR3 loop reads CASSDMGTGKDYGYTF. CDR3 DNA sequence: TGTGCCAGCAGTGATATGGGGACAGGGAAGGACTATGGCTACACCTTC.

V gene TRBV11-3 combines with J gene TRBJ2-3, with 10 nucleotides matching TRBD2. Germline lookup yields CDR1 SGHNT and CDR2 YENEEA. This CDR3 has 15 amino acids. Trimming cost V 5 bases and J 5 bases; bases outside gene matches: 7. This CDR3 is CASSTLAGVVDTQYF. In DNA, the CDR3 is TGTGCCAGCAGCACCCTAGCGGGAGTCGTAGATACGCAGTATTTT.

V usage is TRBV7-2 and J usage is TRBJ2-1; no clear D. The V end was cut by 7 bases, the J end by 6 bases, with 22 bases between. The CDR3 sequence is 16 residues long. In germline, CDR1 is SGHTA, CDR2 FQGNSA. CDR3 DNA: TGTGCCAGCACCCCTAGGGATCGGGCCGCCTCCAATGAGCAGTTCTTC. This encodes CASTPRDRAASNEQFF.

The rearrangement uses TRBV12-3 or TRBV12-4 and TRBJ2-5; possibly TRBD1 for D (6 bases). Trimming removed 3 bases at V and 3 bases at J, with 20 bases between. This CDR3 is 17 amino acids long. The CDR3 coding sequence is TGTGCCAGCAGTTTTCTACAAGTGGCCAGGGGAGAAGAGACCCAGTACTTC. It translates to CASSFLQVARGEETQYF.

The rearrangement links TRBV12-3 or TRBV12-4 to TRBJ2-2; TRBD1 agrees at 8 bases. This CDR3 has 16 residues. Losses at the gene ends were 3 bases for V and 1 base for J; bases not matched to a gene: 4. CDR3 bases: TGTGCCAGCAGTTTTTTCGGACAGGGGAACACCGGGGAGCTGTTTTTT. This codes for CASSFFGQGNTGELFF.

V usage is TRBV25-1 and J usage is TRBJ2-1; TRBD1 matches at 8 bases. The CDR3 covers 15 residues. V shed 7 bases, J shed 7 bases, and the junction held 12 bases outside the gene matches. Germline loops: CDR1 MGHDK, CDR2 SYGVNS. The CDR3 DNA reads as TGTGCCAGCACCTCCCCGGGACAGGTGACGAATGAGCAGTTCTTC. It is translated as CASTSPGQVTNEQFF.

This clonotype was picked up a small number of times. The J gene is TRBJ2-7, the V gene TRBV2; D might be TRBD1 (8 bases). Germline V gene sequence: CDR1 SNHLY, CDR2 FYNNEI. The CDR3 consists of 13 residues. Trimming took 10 bases from V and 5 from J, leaving 18 bases between them. CDR3 amino acids: CAIGRGQVDEQYV. The DNA for the CDR3 is TGTGCCATTGGGAGGGGACAGGTGGACGAGCAGTACGTC.

The rearrangement joins TRBV7-9 to TRBJ2-7, with 11 bases fitting TRBD2. From germline, CDR1 is SEHNR and CDR2 FQNEAQ (reference sequence). V gave up 5 bases and J gave up 4 bases; unmatched junction bases: 13. The CDR3 is 17 amino acids. CDR3 residues: CASSGIAGGRGRYEQYF. As DNA, the CDR3 is TGTGCCAGCAGCGGAATAGCGGGAGGGCGGGGGAGGTACGAGCAGTACTTC.

This clonotype was counted a few times. The junction and the germline gene differ at one end; a read error may be behind it. CDR3 loop: CASSDSPGGSPPHF. CDR3 coding DNA: TGTGCCAGCAGTGACTCTCCAGGGGGCTCACCCCCCCACTTT. The chain uses TRBV6-4 and TRBJ1-6; 8 nucleotides align to TRBD1. CDR3 size: 14 residues. CDR1 MRHNA and CDR2 SNTAGT come from the germline V gene.

This clonotype was seen many times. V usage is TRBV7-9 and J usage is TRBJ2-1; no clear D. Between the trimmed V and J ends, which lost 1 base and 9 bases, there was a span of 7 bases. Germline V gene sequence: CDR1 SEHNR, CDR2 FQNEAQ (reference sequence). This CDR3 contains 12 residues. The DNA of the CDR3 is TGTGCCAGCAGCTTAGGGCTGCGTGAGCAGTTCTTC. It specifies CASSLGLREQFF.